Presented here are 13 T cell receptor beta chains from one specimen sequenced in a study of blood T cells in healthy people across ages. Primers used in a second PCR of roughly 7 to 11 cycles were a sample-barcoded 5' primer and a J-beta primer mix. MiXCR, applied by TCRdb to the 5' RACE reads, yields one record per CDR3 protein. The sample yields about 970,000 distinct CDR3 sequences, roughly 51% seen once. Sequencing used blood. These receptors were taken from a woman in her fifties or sixties in good health.

There are a few counts of this clonotype. This sequence joins TRBV7-2 and TRBJ2-7; 10 bases line up with TRBD1. The V gene's germline CDR1 is SGHTA and CDR2 FQGNSA. The CDR3 loop spans 15 amino acids. After removal of 5 bases from V and 2 bases from J, the junction contained 6 bases not matched to a gene. CDR3 protein: CASSATGTGAYEQYF. The CDR3 nucleotides are TGTGCCAGCAGCGCTACCGGGACAGGGGCCTACGAGCAGTACTTC.

J is TRBJ1-5 and V is TRBV7-2; 7 nucleotides align to TRBD1. This CDR3 has 15 residues. CDR1 is SGHTA, CDR2 FQGNSA, per germline. With 3 bases clipped from V and 5 bases from J, the junction kept 7 bases outside the gene matches. CDR3 DNA: TGTGCCAGCAGCTTTCGACAGGGCCACCATCAGCCCCAGCATTTT. Its translation is CASSFRQGHHQPQHF.

This clonotype was counted a few times. CDR3 bases: TGTGCCACCAGCAGACGGGACACACAAGAGACCCAGTACTTC. Its translation is CATSRRDTQETQYF. V usage is TRBV15 and J usage is TRBJ2-5; weak D call: TRBD1 (6 bases). The CDR3 covers 14 residues. Trimming left V 2 bases short and J 2 bases short, with 9 bases between. Per germline, CDR1 LNHNV and CDR2 YYDKDF (reference sequence).

The chain is built from TRBV4-1 and TRBJ2-7, with D unclear. The germline V and J ends were trimmed by 5 bases and 0 bases, with 5 bases remaining between them. The length of the CDR3 is 12 residues. In germline, CDR1 is MGHRA, CDR2 YSYEKL. For the CDR3, the DNA is TGCGCCAGCAGCGACGGCTCCTACGAGCAGTACTTC. Translation: CASSDGSYEQYF.

The J gene is TRBJ2-7, the V gene TRBV4-3; D is unresolved. The V gene's germline CDR1 is LGHNA and CDR2 YSLEER. The CDR3 extends over 13 amino acids. The V end was cut by 4 bases, the J end by 9 bases, with 16 bases between. The CDR3 sequence: CASSPNSGGRQYF. In nucleotides, the CDR3 is TGCGCCAGCAGCCCCAACTCTGGTGGTCGGCAGTACTTC.

V gene TRBV4-2 combines with J gene TRBJ2-2; TRBD2 is a possible D gene (7 bases). This CDR3 is built from 17 residues. V lost 0 bases, J lost 3 bases, and 14 bases lay in between. Per germline, CDR1 LGHNA and CDR2 YNFKEQ. The CDR3 loop is CASSQDQGGGDTGELFF. The CDR3 bases are TGTGCCAGCAGCCAAGATCAAGGAGGGGGGGACACCGGGGAGCTGTTTTTT.

This clonotype was recorded many times. The chain links TRBV6-5 to TRBJ2-6; maybe TRBD1 (6 bases). The CDR3 spans 16 residues. V was clipped by 2 bases and J by 2 bases, with 10 bases between them. Germline V CDR1 and CDR2: MNHEY, SVGAGI. This chain's CDR3 is CASSYRRGPGANVLTF. The DNA for the CDR3 is TGTGCCAGCAGTTACCGCAGGGGCCCTGGGGCCAACGTCCTGACTTTC.

This clonotype has a count of ten or more. The chain uses TRBV27 and TRBJ2-1; 11 bases map to TRBD1. Germline V CDR1 and CDR2: MNHEY, SMNVEV (reference sequence). After removal of 6 bases from V and 3 bases from J, the junction contained 4 bases not matched to a gene. The CDR3 has 15 amino acids. The CDR3 DNA reads as TGTGCCAGCAGCCCGGGGACAGGGGGCTACAATGAGCAGTTCTTC. Translated, it gives CASSPGTGGYNEQFF.

The chain uses TRBV3-1 and TRBJ2-7; D gene ambiguous. Between the trimmed V and J ends, which lost 8 bases and 4 bases, there was a span of 9 bases. The CDR3 covers 11 residues. Germline V gives CDR1 LGHDT, CDR2 YNNKEL (reference sequence). CDR3 nucleotides: TGTGCCAGCGCCAGGCTTTACGAGCAGTACTTC. Translated, it gives CASARLYEQYF.

This clonotype occurred a few times. This chain uses TRBV6-1 with TRBJ2-7; the match to TRBD2 covers 7 bases. Germline lookup yields CDR1 MNHNS and CDR2 SASEGT. The ends lost 2 bases at V and 2 bases at J; junction bases unmatched: 6. CDR3 length equals 15 residues. CDR3 loop: CASSELGGGPYEQYF. In DNA form, the CDR3 reads TGTGCCAGCAGTGAACTTGGCGGGGGACCCTACGAGCAGTACTTC.

This clonotype was counted between two and nine times. CDR3 region: CASSILSGRTNTDTQYF. CDR3 sequence (DNA): TGTGCCAGCAGTATACTTAGCGGGAGGACTAACACAGATACGCAGTATTTT. This chain joins TRBV6-2 or TRBV6-3 and TRBJ2-3; 10 positions match TRBD2. Losses at the gene ends were 5 bases for V and 2 bases for J; bases not matched to a gene: 10. This CDR3 has 17 residues. Germline V CDR1 and CDR2: MNHEY, SVGEGT.

The V and J genes are TRBV2 and TRBJ2-5; D call uncertain. Between the trimmed V and J ends, which lost 3 bases and 2 bases, there was a span of 19 bases. Germline CDR1 reads SNHLY; CDR2 reads FYNNEI. The CDR3 loop spans 17 amino acids. CDR3 DNA sequence: TGTGCCAGCAGTGACTTCGCATCCCTAAGGTCTCAAGAGACCCAGTACTTC. Its protein product is CASSDFASLRSQETQYF.

This clonotype was detected only a few times. V gene TRBV29-1 combines with J gene TRBJ2-7; 7 bases fit TRBD2. The CDR3 has 14 amino acids. The germline CDR1 and CDR2 sequences are SQVTM and ANQGSEA. The V gene end was trimmed by 8 bases and the J gene end by 5 bases; junction bases not matched to a gene: 15. This CDR3 reads CSSTVGGTSDEQYF. The DNA for the CDR3 is TGCAGCTCTACGGTGGGGGGGACTTCGGACGAGCAGTACTTC.